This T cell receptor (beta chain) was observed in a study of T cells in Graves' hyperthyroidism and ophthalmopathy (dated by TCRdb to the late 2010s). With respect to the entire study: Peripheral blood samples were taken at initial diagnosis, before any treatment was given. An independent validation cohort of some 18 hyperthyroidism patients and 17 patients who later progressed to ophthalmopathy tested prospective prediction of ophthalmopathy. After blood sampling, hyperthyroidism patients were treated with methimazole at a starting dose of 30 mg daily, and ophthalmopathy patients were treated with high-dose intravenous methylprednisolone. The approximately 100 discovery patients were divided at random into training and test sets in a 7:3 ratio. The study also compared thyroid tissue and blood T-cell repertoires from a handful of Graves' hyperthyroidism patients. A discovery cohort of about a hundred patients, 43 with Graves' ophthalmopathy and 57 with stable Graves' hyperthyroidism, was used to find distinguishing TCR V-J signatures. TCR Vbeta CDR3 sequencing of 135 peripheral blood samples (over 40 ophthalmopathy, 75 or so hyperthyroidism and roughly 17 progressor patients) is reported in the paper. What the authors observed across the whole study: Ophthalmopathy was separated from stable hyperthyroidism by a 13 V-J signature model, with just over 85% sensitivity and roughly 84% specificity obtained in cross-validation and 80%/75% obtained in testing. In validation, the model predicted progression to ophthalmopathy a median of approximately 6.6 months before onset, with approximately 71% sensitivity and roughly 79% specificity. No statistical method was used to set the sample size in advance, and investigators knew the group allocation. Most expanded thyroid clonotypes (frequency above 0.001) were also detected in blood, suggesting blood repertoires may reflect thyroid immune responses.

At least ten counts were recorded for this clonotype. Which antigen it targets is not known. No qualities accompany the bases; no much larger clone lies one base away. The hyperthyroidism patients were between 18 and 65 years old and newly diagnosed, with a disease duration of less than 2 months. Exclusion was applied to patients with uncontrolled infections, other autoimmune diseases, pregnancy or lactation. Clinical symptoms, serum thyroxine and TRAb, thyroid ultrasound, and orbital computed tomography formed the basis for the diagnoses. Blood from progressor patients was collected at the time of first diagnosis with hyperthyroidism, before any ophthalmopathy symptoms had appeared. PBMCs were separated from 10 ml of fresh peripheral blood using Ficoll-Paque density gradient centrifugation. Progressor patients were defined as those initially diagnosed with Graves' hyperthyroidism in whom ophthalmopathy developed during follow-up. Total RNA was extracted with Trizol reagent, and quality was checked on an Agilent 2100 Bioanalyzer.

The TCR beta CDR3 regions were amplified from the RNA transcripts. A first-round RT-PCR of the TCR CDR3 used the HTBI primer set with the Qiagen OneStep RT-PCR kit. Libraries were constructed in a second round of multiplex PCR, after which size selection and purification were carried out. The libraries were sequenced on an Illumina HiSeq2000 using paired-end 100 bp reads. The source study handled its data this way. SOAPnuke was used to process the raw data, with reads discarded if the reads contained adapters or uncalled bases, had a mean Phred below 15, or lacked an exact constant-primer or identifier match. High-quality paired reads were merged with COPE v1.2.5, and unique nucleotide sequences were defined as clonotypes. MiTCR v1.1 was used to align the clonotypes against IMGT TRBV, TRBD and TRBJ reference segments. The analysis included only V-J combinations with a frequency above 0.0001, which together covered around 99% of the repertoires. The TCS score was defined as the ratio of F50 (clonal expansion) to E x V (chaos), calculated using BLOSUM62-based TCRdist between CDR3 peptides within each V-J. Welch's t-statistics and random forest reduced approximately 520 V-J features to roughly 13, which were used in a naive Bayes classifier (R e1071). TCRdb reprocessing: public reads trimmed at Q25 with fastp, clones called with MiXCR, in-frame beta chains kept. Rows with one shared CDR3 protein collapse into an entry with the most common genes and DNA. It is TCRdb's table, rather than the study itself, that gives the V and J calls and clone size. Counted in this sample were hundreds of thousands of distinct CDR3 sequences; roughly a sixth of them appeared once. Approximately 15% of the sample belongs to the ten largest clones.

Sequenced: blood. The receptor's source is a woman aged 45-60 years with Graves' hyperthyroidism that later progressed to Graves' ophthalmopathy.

The CDR3 sequence is CASTLGGHRNTEAFF. In nucleotide form, the sequence is TGTGCCAGCACCCTGGGGGGACACCGGAACACTGAAGCTTTCTTT. This sequence uses TRBV12-3 or TRBV12-4 and TRBJ1-1; TRBD1 could be the D gene, as 6 bases match. V loses 7 bases of germline sequence and J loses 1 base, and the interval between the two ends is 16 bases. The CDR3 measures 15 amino acids from cysteine to phenylalanine. Kept here is only the CDR3 DNA, which spans 45 bases and is read in frame from base 1.